The next 5 T cell receptor beta chains were all read from a single sample in a study of CD8 T cells in Susac syndrome. With random hexamers, roughly 0.5 to 1 ug RNA was reverse transcribed. TCRdb redid the calling of the immunoSEQ multiplex PCR reads with MiXCR, one entry per CDR3 protein. The sample comprises 200,000 to 250,000 distinct CDR3 sequences, roughly 96% of which are singletons, and 0.095% rests with the top ten. Sequencing was performed on CD4+ T cells from PBMCs. These receptors originate from a human donor with multiple sclerosis.

This sequence joins TRBV12-3 or TRBV12-4 and TRBJ1-2, with D maybe TRBD1 (5 bases). The CDR3 covers 13 residues. Trimming shortened V by 5 bases and J by 4 bases, and 11 bases separated the two germline ends. The CDR3 DNA sequence: TGTGCCAGCAGTAGACGGGACGCCTATGGCTACACCTTC. Protein sequence: CASSRRDAYGYTF.

The chain joins TRBV6-5 to TRBJ2-2; no clear D gene. Trimming took 6 bases from V and 7 from J, leaving 9 bases between them. The CDR3 is made up of 12 amino acids. Germline V gene sequence: CDR1 MNHEY, CDR2 SVGAGI. The CDR3 sequence: CASSQGGGELFF. The CDR3 bases are TGTGCCAGCAGCCAAGGTGGCGGGGAGCTGTTTTTT.

This chain connects TRBV7-9 to TRBJ2-2, with D possibly TRBD1 on 5 matching bases. V shed 1 base and J shed 0 bases, with 9 bases lying between them. Germline CDR1 is SEHNR and CDR2 is FQNEAQ (reference sequence). The CDR3 is 16 residues long. The CDR3 here is CASSLGDRANTGELFF. The DNA for the CDR3 is TGTGCCAGCAGCTTAGGCGACAGAGCGAACACCGGGGAGCTGTTTTTT.

The V and J genes are TRBV9 and TRBJ2-3, with 13 bases that match TRBD2. The trim removed 3 bases at V and 7 bases at J, leaving 8 bases unmatched. The CDR3 consists of 16 residues. Germline values: CDR1 SGDLS, CDR2 YYNGEE. CDR3 residues: CASSALTSGRFNTQYF. In nucleotides, the CDR3 is TGTGCCAGCAGCGCCCTGACTAGCGGGAGGTTCAATACGCAGTATTTT.

The chain has TRBV18 and TRBJ1-3; 7 bases fit TRBD1. The trim removed 5 bases at V and 0 bases at J, leaving 4 bases unmatched. CDR3 length: 15 residues. Per the germline V gene, CDR1 is KGHSH and CDR2 is LQKENI. CDR3 amino acids: CASSVDRDSGNTIYF. The CDR3 DNA reads as TGTGCCAGCTCAGTCGACAGGGACTCTGGAAACACCATATATTTT.